Presented here are 25 T cell receptor beta chains from one specimen sequenced in a study of shared clonotypes between healthy human individuals (dated by TCRdb to 2020 to 2021). Library generation was performed with the immunoSEQ multiplex PCR assay. TCRdb obtained this table from immuneACCESS and retained in-frame rearrangements with V and J assigned. These tables miss some clones; where compared with another copy, unresolved V genes account for less than half of the shortfall, and the remainder is unexplained. A total of over a million clones appear in this sample, more than 95% of them only once. Of the sample, approximately 1.2% is held by the ten largest clones. The sample consisted of naive CD4+ T cells sorted from blood. In light of the paper, this sample's cell subset or site label describes: CD45RA+ positively selected. Receptor source: a man between 25 and 39 years old in good health.

The chain couples TRBV7-9 to TRBJ2-5, with a possible D match to TRBD1 (6 bases). In germline, CDR1 is SEHNR, CDR2 FQNEAQ (reference sequence). Trimming took off 4 bases at V and 7 bases at J, with 13 bases between the two ends. The length of the CDR3 is 13 residues. CDR3 nucleotide sequence: TGTGCCAGCAGCTCACAGGGTATTGGGACCCAGTACTTC. Translating gives CASSSQGIGTQYF.

This clone was seen a few times. CDR3 coding DNA: TGTGCCAGCAGTTACAGGGACAGAAGCTACAATGAGCAGTTCTTC. Its protein is CASSYRDRSYNEQFF. The J gene is TRBJ2-1, the V gene TRBV6-6; TRBD1 matches 7 bases. The ends lost 2 bases at V and 3 bases at J; junction bases unmatched: 4. The CDR3 loop spans 15 amino acids. CDR1 is MNHNY and CDR2 is SVGAGI in the germline V gene (reference sequence).

The rearrangement joins TRBV28 to TRBJ2-7; 7 nucleotides agree with TRBD1. V shed 6 bases and J 1 base; nucleotides not matched to a gene: 6. Germline V CDR1 and CDR2: MDHEN, SYDVKM. The CDR3 has 14 residues. This chain's CDR3 is CASSGSRGSYEQYF. CDR3 DNA sequence: TGTGCCAGCAGCGGAAGCAGGGGGTCCTACGAGCAGTACTTC.

V usage is TRBV18 and J usage is TRBJ2-3; D is uncertain. Germline values: CDR1 KGHSH, CDR2 LQKENI. The V end was cut by 3 bases, the J end by 2 bases, with 9 bases between. The CDR3 loop spans 14 amino acids. For the CDR3, the DNA is TGTGCCAGCTCACCTGGCTATAACACAGATACGCAGTATTTT. As protein: CASSPGYNTDTQYF.

V is TRBV27 and J is TRBJ2-6; D remains unclear. The V gene's germline CDR1 is MNHEY and CDR2 SMNVEV (reference sequence). CDR3 length equals 14 residues. V shed 2 bases and J shed 2 bases, with 4 bases lying between them. CDR3: CASSLVTGANVLTF. In nucleotides, the CDR3 is TGTGCCAGCAGTTTAGTCACTGGGGCCAACGTCCTGACTTTC.

V usage is TRBV5-4 and J usage is TRBJ2-3; no reliable D call. Trimming removed 0 bases from V and 6 bases from J, with 5 bases in between. Germline V lookup: CDR1 SGHNT, CDR2 YYREEE (reference sequence). The CDR3 length is 12 residues. This CDR3 reads CASSLGSDTQYF. The DNA of the CDR3 is TGTGCCAGCAGCTTGGGGAGCGATACGCAGTATTTT.

About this clone: Additional DNA sequences in this sample encode the identical CDR3. The chain links TRBV2 to TRBJ2-7; 8 bases are shared with TRBD1. This CDR3 spans 13 amino acids. Germline V lookup: CDR1 SNHLY, CDR2 FYNNEI. The ends lost 8 bases at V and 4 bases at J; junction bases unmatched: 7. The CDR3: CASGRDRLYEQYF. In nucleotides, the CDR3 is TGTGCCAGCGGCCGGGACAGGTTGTACGAGCAGTACTTC.

The CDR3 loop reads CASGRGSIYEQYF. The CDR3 bases are TGCGCCAGCGGGCGGGGTAGCATCTACGAGCAGTACTTC. The chain joins TRBV5-1 to TRBJ2-7; maybe TRBD2 (6 bases). The CDR3 contains 13 residues. The germline V and J ends were trimmed by 7 bases and 3 bases, with 14 bases remaining between them. Germline values: CDR1 SGHRS, CDR2 YFSETQ.

The chain carries TRBV30 and TRBJ2-7; 8 nucleotides line up with TRBD1. Germline CDR1 GTSNPN, CDR2 SVGIG (reference sequence). The CDR3 is made up of 14 amino acids. The V gene end was trimmed by 1 base and the J gene end by 4 bases; junction bases not matched to a gene: 6. Here the CDR3 DNA reads TGTGCCTGGAGTGCGGCGCAGGGGGCTTACGAGCAGTACTTC. It codes for CAWSAAQGAYEQYF. The full variable domain, with the rest looked up from reference TRBV30 and TRBJ2-7, is SQTIHQWPATLVQPVGSPLSLECTVEGTSNPNLYWYRQAAGRGLQLLFYSVGIGQISSEVPQNLSASRPQDRQFILSSKKLLLSDSGFYLCAWSAAQGAYEQYFGPGTRLTVT.

This chain uses TRBV7-9 with TRBJ2-1; the D is unclear. The CDR3 extends over 11 amino acids. In germline, CDR1 is SEHNR, CDR2 FQNEAQ (reference sequence). V was clipped by 1 base and J by 9 bases, with 4 bases between them. CDR3 residues: CASSLDAEQFF. The DNA of the CDR3 is TGTGCCAGCAGCTTAGACGCTGAGCAGTTCTTC.

The rearrangement uses TRBV5-1 and TRBJ2-5; 10 bases agree with TRBD2. CDR1 is SGHRS, CDR2 YFSETQ, per germline. The V gene end was trimmed by 4 bases and the J gene end by 4 bases; junction bases not matched to a gene: 10. This CDR3 region has 16 residues. The CDR3 region is CASSPASGSWRETQYF. For the CDR3, the DNA is TGCGCCAGCAGCCCCGCTAGCGGGAGTTGGAGAGAGACCCAGTACTTC. The whole variable domain, remainder taken from reference TRBV5-1 and TRBJ2-5, is KAGVTQTPRYLIKTRGQQVTLSCSPISGHRSVSWYQQTPGQGLQFLFEYFSETQRNKGNFPGRFSGRQFSNSRSEMNVSTLELGDSALYLCASSPASGSWRETQYFGPGTRLLVL.

The gene calls are TRBV21-1 and TRBJ2-1; the table gives TRBD2 as D, unverified against the DNA. TRBV21-1 is deemed a pseudogene. This CDR3 comprises 17 residues. The CDR3 bases are TGTGCCAGCTGCAAAAGAGTTGGTTGGGACTGTCACGATGAGCAGTTCTTC. It yields the protein CASCKRVGWDCHDEQFF.

The chain uses TRBV25-1 and TRBJ1-1; D not certain. The V gene lost 7 bases and the J gene lost 1 base, with 7 bases spanning the gap. Germline assignment: CDR1 MGHDK and CDR2 SYGVNS. The length of the CDR3 is 12 residues. CDR3 loop: CASMGGNTEAFF. As DNA, the CDR3 is TGTGCCAGCATGGGAGGGAACACTGAAGCTTTCTTT.

The chain is built from TRBV5-1 and TRBJ1-1; 9 bases match TRBD1. Germline lookup yields CDR1 SGHRS and CDR2 YFSETQ. The J segment lost 4 bases and the V segment lost 4 bases, leaving 5 bases of the junction unmatched. The CDR3 has 14 amino acids. The CDR3 loop is CASSIGQGSTEAFF. The CDR3 nucleotides read TGCGCCAGCAGCATCGGACAGGGGAGCACTGAAGCTTTCTTT.

This chain links TRBV28 with TRBJ1-5; 9 nucleotides align to TRBD1. The J segment lost 2 bases and the V segment lost 1 base, leaving 12 bases of the junction unmatched. Germline V gene sequence: CDR1 MDHEN, CDR2 SYDVKM. The length of the CDR3 is 19 residues. In DNA form, the CDR3 reads TGTGCCAGCAGTTTATTGATCCGGGACAGGGTACGGGGCAATCAGCCCCAGCATTTT. As protein: CASSLLIRDRVRGNQPQHF.

The CDR3 loop is CASSPGTSTDTQYF. The CDR3 DNA sequence: TGTGCCAGCAGCCCCGGGACCAGCACAGATACGCAGTATTTT. The chain couples TRBV7-8 to TRBJ2-3; perhaps D is TRBD1 or TRBD2 (5 bases each). Germline lookup yields CDR1 SGHVS and CDR2 FQNEAQ. The CDR3 runs to 14 residues. Trimming removed 5 bases from V and 0 bases from J, with 9 bases in between.

The chain is built from TRBV5-1 and TRBJ1-1, with D possibly TRBD1 on 6 matching bases. The CDR3 extends over 16 amino acids. V was shortened by 9 bases and J by 2 bases, with 23 bases between the two germline ends. The germline CDR1 and CDR2 sequences are SGHRS and YFSETQ. The CDR3 DNA sequence: TGCGCCACCAAACCATCAGGGGACCACTACAACACTGAAGCTTTCTTT. It yields the protein CATKPSGDHYNTEAFF.

The J gene is TRBJ2-3, the V gene TRBV4-2; D may be TRBD2 (6 bases). Trimming took 1 base from V and 1 from J, leaving 15 bases between them. Germline loops: CDR1 LGHNA, CDR2 YNFKEQ. This CDR3 is 17 amino acids long. In DNA, the CDR3 is TGTGCCAGCAGCCAAGTTAGGGTTAGCGGTGGCACAGATACGCAGTATTTT. Translation: CASSQVRVSGGTDTQYF.

The chain has TRBV21-1 and TRBJ1-1; the table names TRBD1, a call not compared with the DNA. TRBV21-1 is a pseudogene segment. The CDR3 runs to 14 residues. The CDR3: CASSKGRTGTEAFF. The CDR3 DNA reads as TGTGCCAGCAGCAAAGGGAGGACAGGGACTGAAGCTTTCTTT.

V gene TRBV28 combines with J gene TRBJ1-5; no clear D gene. V lost 6 bases to trimming and J lost 0 bases, with 24 bases between them. CDR1 and CDR2 (germline): MDHEN, SYDVKM. The CDR3 runs 19 residues. CDR3 DNA sequence: TGTGCCAGCAGATCTGCCGGGCACACGGTCCTAAATAGCAATCAGCCCCAGCATTTT. It specifies CASRSAGHTVLNSNQPQHF.

The rearrangement uses TRBV18 and TRBJ2-1; TRBD2 matches at 11 bases. The CDR3 length is 15 residues. With V trimmed by 4 bases and J by 8 bases, 7 bases remained unmatched. Germline lookup yields CDR1 KGHSH and CDR2 LQKENI. The CDR3 sequence is CASSLPGTSGHEQFF. DNA for the CDR3: TGTGCCAGCTCACTCCCCGGGACTAGCGGTCATGAGCAGTTCTTC.

This clone was observed once. The rearrangement joins TRBV2 to TRBJ1-3; 8 bases map to TRBD1. CDR3 length: 14 residues. CDR1 is SNHLY and CDR2 is FYNNEI in the germline V gene. V was pared by 4 bases and J by 4 bases, with 3 bases of the junction left unmatched. The CDR3 coding sequence is TGTGCCAGCAGTGCGACAGGGGTAGGAAACACCATATATTTT. It encodes CASSATGVGNTIYF.

To note about this clone: The sample has other DNA sequences that encode this CDR3 too. CDR3 nucleotides: TGTGCCAGCAGTTACTATGGCTACACCTTC. Amino acids: CASSYYGYTF. V and J are TRBV28 and TRBJ1-2, with unresolved D. This CDR3 spans 10 amino acids. Trimming left V 4 bases short and J 3 bases short, with 0 bases between. CDR1 MDHEN and CDR2 SYDVKM come from the germline V gene.

The chain is built from TRBV5-1 and TRBJ2-1, with D possibly TRBD2 on 6 matching bases. Trimming left V 2 bases short and J 5 bases short, with 20 bases between. The CDR3 length is 17 residues. Germline loops: CDR1 SGHRS, CDR2 YFSETQ. The CDR3 bases are TGCGCCAGCAGCTTTACTGGATCGGGGGTCTTCGACAATGAGCAGTTCTTC. Translation: CASSFTGSGVFDNEQFF. The full variable domain, in which reference TRBV5-1 and TRBJ2-1 provide the parts outside the CDR3, is KAGVTQTPRYLIKTRGQQVTLSCSPISGHRSVSWYQQTPGQGLQFLFEYFSETQRNKGNFPGRFSGRQFSNSRSEMNVSTLELGDSALYLCASSFTGSGVFDNEQFFGPGTRLTVL.

This chain links TRBV5-1 with TRBJ2-5; TRBD1 aligns across 10 bases. With V trimmed by 4 bases and J by 5 bases, 2 bases remained unmatched. Per germline, CDR1 SGHRS and CDR2 YFSETQ. The CDR3 spans 13 residues. The CDR3 sequence is CASSEDRGETQYF. The CDR3, as DNA: TGCGCCAGCAGCGAGGACAGGGGGGAGACCCAGTACTTC.